The 10 T cell receptor beta chains below come from one sample, sequenced in a study of neoadjuvant nivolumab and ipilimumab in lung cancer. Here immunoSEQ multiplex PCR was the method, and the copy in TCRdb shows in-frame clones only, minus some. The repertoire holds about 38,000 clones, 89% seen once, with 2.5% to 3.5% in the top ten. Sequencing was performed on peripheral blood, taken before neoadjuvant nivolumab, alone or with ipilimumab. These receptors came from an adult with non-small cell lung cancer.

The V gene is TRBV7-3, the J gene TRBJ2-2; 8 nucleotides align to TRBD1. Germline V gene lookup returns CDR1 SGHTA and CDR2 FQGTGA. The CDR3 length is 15 residues. Losses at the gene ends were 4 bases for V and 3 bases for J; bases not matched to a gene: 4. The chain's CDR3 is CASSSRTGYTGELFF. For the CDR3, the DNA is TGTGCCAGCAGCTCCCGGACAGGGTACACCGGGGAGCTGTTTTTT.

The chain carries TRBV20-1 and TRBJ1-1; D unclear. Trimming stripped 2 bases from V and 12 bases from J, with 10 bases between. This CDR3 region has 10 residues. The V gene's germline CDR1 is DFQATT and CDR2 SNEGSKA (reference sequence). The CDR3 loop is CSARSEPPFF. CDR3 nucleotide sequence: TGCAGTGCTAGATCTGAACCCCCTTTCTTT.

The chain combines TRBV7-9 with TRBJ2-1; 8 nucleotides match TRBD2. Germline values: CDR1 SEHNR, CDR2 FQNEAQ (reference sequence). The CDR3 runs 15 residues. V was pared by 2 bases and J by 9 bases, with 9 bases of the junction left unmatched. DNA of the CDR3: TGTGCCAGCAGCTTACCAGCGGGAGAGGGCGCTGAGCAGTTCTTC. Translating it yields CASSLPAGEGAEQFF.

The chain links TRBV4-1 to TRBJ1-1, with a weak D call TRBD1 (5 bases). This CDR3 comprises 12 residues. The V end lost 10 bases, the J end lost 1 base, and 10 bases lay between the germline ends. Germline V gene sequence: CDR1 MGHRA, CDR2 YSYEKL. In nucleotides, the CDR3 is TGCGCCACCCAGGGAACGAACACTGAAGCTTTCTTT. Translating it yields CATQGTNTEAFF.

The V gene is TRBV5-6, the J gene TRBJ2-7; 12 nucleotides line up with TRBD1. Germline V CDR1 and CDR2: SGHDT, YYEEEE. This CDR3 contains 15 residues. Trimming cost V 4 bases and J 6 bases; bases outside gene matches: 8. The CDR3 nucleotides are TGTGCCAGCAGCCAGCGGGGGACAGGGGGCCTCGAGCAGTACTTC. Translated: CASSQRGTGGLEQYF. Full variable domain (rest looked up from reference TRBV5-6 and TRBJ2-7): DAGVTQSPTHLIKTRGQQVTLRCSPKSGHDTVSWYQQALGQGPQFIFQYYEEEERQRGNFPDRFSGHQFPNYSSELNVNALLLGDSALYLCASSQRGTGGLEQYFGPGTRLTVT.

The chain couples TRBV30 to TRBJ1-5; the D gene is possibly TRBD1 (5 bases). Per the germline V gene, CDR1 is GTSNPN and CDR2 is SVGIG (reference sequence). The CDR3 contains 12 residues. The ends were cut back, 7 bases at V and 2 bases at J, with 9 bases in the middle. The CDR3 reads CASGDRNQPQHF. DNA of the CDR3: TGTGCCTCGGGGGACCGCAATCAGCCCCAGCATTTT.

V and J are TRBV18 and TRBJ2-2, with D perhaps matching TRBD1 or TRBD2 (5 bases each). V lost 5 bases, J lost 5 bases, and 15 bases lay in between. This CDR3 is built from 15 residues. Germline CDR1 KGHSH, CDR2 LQKENI. In DNA, the CDR3 is TGTGCCAGCTCATTGGGGGAGTATCTGACCGGGGAGCTGTTTTTT. Translation gives CASSLGEYLTGELFF.

J is TRBJ2-3 and V is TRBV5-1, with TRBD1 matching over 7 bases. There are 14 residues in the CDR3. CDR1 is SGHRS and CDR2 is YFSETQ in the germline V gene. V gave up 4 bases and J gave up 2 bases; unmatched junction bases: 4. CDR3 amino acids: CASSPGQHTDTQYF. CDR3 DNA: TGCGCCAGCAGCCCGGGACAGCACACAGATACGCAGTATTTT. The full variable domain, its missing parts supplied by reference TRBV5-1 and TRBJ2-3, is KAGVTQTPRYLIKTRGQQVTLSCSPISGHRSVSWYQQTPGQGLQFLFEYFSETQRNKGNFPGRFSGRQFSNSRSEMNVSTLELGDSALYLCASSPGQHTDTQYFGPGTRLTVL.

This clone was found once. V and J are TRBV6-5 and TRBJ2-7; 8 bases map to TRBD1. The CDR3 spans 14 residues. Germline CDR1 and CDR2: MNHEY and SVGAGI. The ends lost 7 bases at V and 4 bases at J; junction bases unmatched: 9. CDR3 loop: CASKSADRVYEQYF. In DNA form, the CDR3 reads TGTGCCAGCAAATCCGCGGACAGGGTATACGAGCAGTACTTC.

With regard to this clone: Compared with germline, one end of the junction differs, possibly owing to a read error. The chain recombines TRBV6-1 with TRBJ1-1; possibly TRBD1 for D (5 bases). CDR1 and CDR2 from the germline V gene are MNHNS and SASEGT. The CDR3 is 13 residues long. The CDR3 spells CAGRVHMNTEAFF. The CDR3 DNA is TGTGCCGGCAGGGTACACATGAACACTGAAGCTTTCTTT.